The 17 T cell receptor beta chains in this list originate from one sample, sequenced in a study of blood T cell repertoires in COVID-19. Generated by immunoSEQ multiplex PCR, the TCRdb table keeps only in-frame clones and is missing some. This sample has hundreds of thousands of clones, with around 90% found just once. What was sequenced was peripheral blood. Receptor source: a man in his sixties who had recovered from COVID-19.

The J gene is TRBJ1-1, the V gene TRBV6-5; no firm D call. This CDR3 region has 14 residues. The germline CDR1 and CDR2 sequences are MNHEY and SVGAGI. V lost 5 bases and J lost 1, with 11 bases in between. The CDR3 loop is CASSRGGRNTEAFF. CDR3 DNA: TGTGCCAGCAGTCGCGGAGGGAGGAACACTGAAGCTTTCTTT.

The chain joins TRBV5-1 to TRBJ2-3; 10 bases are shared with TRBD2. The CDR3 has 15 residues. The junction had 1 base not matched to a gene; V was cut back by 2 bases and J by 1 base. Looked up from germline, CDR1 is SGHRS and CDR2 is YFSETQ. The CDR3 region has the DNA TGCGCCAGCAGCTTAGGACTAGCGGGCACAGATACGCAGTATTTT. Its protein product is CASSLGLAGTDTQYF.

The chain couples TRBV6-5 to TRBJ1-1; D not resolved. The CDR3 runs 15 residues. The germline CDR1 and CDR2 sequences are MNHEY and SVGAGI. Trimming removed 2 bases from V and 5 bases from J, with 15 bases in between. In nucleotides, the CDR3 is TGTGCCAGCAGTTACCGAGGGCGGTGGGGTACTGAAGCTTTCTTT. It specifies CASSYRGRWGTEAFF.

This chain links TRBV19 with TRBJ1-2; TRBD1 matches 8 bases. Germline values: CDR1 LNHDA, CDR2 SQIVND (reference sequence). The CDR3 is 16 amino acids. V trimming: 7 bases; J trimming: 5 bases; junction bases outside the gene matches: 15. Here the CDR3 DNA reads TGTGCCAGTATTTCTTCAACTGGAAGACAGGGGTATGGCTACACCTTC. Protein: CASISSTGRQGYGYTF.

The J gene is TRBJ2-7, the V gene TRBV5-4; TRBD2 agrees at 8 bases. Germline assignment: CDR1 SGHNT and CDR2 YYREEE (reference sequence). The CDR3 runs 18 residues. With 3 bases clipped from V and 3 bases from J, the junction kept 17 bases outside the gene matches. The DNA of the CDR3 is TGTGCCAGCAGCTCCCCGTCAATGGCAAGCGGGAGTGTCTACGAGCAGTACTTC. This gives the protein CASSSPSMASGSVYEQYF.

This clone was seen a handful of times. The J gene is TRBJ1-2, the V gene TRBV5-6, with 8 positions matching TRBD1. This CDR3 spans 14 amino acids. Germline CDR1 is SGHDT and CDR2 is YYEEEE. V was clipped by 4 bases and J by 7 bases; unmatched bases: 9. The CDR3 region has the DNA TGTGCCAGCAGCGCGACAGGGGTTGTGACTGGCTACACCTTC. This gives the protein CASSATGVVTGYTF. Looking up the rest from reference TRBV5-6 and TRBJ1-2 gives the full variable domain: DAGVTQSPTHLIKTRGQQVTLRCSPKSGHDTVSWYQQALGQGPQFIFQYYEEEERQRGNFPDRFSGHQFPNYSSELNVNALLLGDSALYLCASSATGVVTGYTFGSGTRLTVV.

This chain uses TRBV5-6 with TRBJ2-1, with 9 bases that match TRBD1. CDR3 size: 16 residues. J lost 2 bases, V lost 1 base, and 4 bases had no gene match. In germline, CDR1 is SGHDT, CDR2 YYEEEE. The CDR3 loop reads CASSLWGQGTYNEQFF. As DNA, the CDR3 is TGTGCCAGCAGCTTGTGGGGACAGGGCACCTACAATGAGCAGTTCTTC.

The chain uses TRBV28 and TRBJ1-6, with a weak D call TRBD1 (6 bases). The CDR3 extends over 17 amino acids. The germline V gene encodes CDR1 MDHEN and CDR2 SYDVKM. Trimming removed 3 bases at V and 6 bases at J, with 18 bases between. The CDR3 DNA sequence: TGTGCCAGCAGTTTGGGAGGGGGGATGTCCCGTAATTCACCCCTCCACTTT. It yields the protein CASSLGGGMSRNSPLHF. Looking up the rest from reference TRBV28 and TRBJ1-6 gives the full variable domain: DVKVTQSSRYLVKRTGEKVFLECVQDMDHENMFWYRQDPGLGLRLIYFSYDVKMKEKGDIPEGYSVSREKKERFSLILESASTNQTSMYLCASSLGGGMSRNSPLHFGNGTRLTVT.

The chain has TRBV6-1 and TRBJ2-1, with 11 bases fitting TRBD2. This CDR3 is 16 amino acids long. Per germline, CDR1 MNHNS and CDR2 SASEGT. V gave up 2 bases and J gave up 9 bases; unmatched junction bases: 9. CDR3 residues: CASSESLAGGGVEQFF. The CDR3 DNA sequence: TGTGCCAGCAGTGAATCGCTAGCGGGGGGAGGGGTTGAGCAGTTCTTC.

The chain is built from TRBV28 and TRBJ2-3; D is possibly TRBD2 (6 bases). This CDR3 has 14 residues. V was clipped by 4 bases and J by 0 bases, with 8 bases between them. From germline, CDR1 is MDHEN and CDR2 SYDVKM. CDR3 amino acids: CASSWAGSTDTQYF. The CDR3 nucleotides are TGTGCCAGCAGTTGGGCGGGGAGCACAGATACGCAGTATTTT.

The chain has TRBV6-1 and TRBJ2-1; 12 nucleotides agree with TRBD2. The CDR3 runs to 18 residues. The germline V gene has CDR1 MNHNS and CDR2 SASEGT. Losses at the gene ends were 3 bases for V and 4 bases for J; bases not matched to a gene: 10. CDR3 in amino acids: CASSDLAGGTLIYNEQFF. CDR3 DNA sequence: TGTGCCAGCAGTGATCTAGCGGGGGGGACTCTGATATACAATGAGCAGTTCTTC.

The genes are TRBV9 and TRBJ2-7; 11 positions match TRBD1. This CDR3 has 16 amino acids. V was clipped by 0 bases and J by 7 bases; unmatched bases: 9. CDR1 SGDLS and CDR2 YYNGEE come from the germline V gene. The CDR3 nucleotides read TGTGCCAGCAGCGTAGGTCTGGGACAGGGGGTTGAAGAGCAGTACTTC. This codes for CASSVGLGQGVEEQYF.

CDR3 loop: CATKRQGAQPQHF. CDR3 nucleotides: TGTGCCACCAAAAGACAGGGGGCTCAGCCCCAGCATTTT. V and J are TRBV19 and TRBJ1-5; TRBD1 matches 10 bases. Germline trimming cut 10 bases from V and 6 bases from J; bases unmatched to any gene: 6. CDR3 size: 13 residues. Germline V gene data show CDR1 as LNHDA and CDR2 as SQIVND (reference sequence).

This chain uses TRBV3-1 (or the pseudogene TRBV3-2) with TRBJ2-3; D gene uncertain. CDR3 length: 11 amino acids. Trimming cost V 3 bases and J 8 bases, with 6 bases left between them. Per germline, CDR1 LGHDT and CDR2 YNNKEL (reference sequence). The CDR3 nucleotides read TGTGCCAGCAGCCAGAGGAGTACGCAGTATTTT. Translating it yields CASSQRSTQYF.

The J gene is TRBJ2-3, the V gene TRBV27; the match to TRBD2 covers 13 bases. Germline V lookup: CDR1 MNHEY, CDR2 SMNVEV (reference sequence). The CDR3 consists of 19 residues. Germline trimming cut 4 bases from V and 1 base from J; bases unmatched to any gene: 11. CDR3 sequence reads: CASSSYRGTSGKRTDTQYF. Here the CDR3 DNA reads TGTGCCAGCAGTTCTTATCGGGGGACTAGCGGGAAGCGCACAGATACGCAGTATTTT.

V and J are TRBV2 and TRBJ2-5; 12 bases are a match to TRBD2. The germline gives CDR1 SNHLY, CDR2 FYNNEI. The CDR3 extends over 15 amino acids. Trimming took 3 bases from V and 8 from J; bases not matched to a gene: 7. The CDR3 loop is CASSDLASGGGTQYF. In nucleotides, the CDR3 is TGTGCCAGCAGTGATTTGGCTAGCGGGGGGGGCACCCAGTACTTC.

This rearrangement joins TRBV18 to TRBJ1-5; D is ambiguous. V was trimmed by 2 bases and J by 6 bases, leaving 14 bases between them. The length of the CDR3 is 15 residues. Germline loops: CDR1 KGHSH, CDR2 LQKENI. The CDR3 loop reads CASSPRGMEAQPQHF. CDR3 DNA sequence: TGTGCCAGCTCACCAAGAGGGATGGAGGCTCAGCCCCAGCATTTT.